The 17 T cell receptor beta chains listed next were all sequenced from one sample in a study of metastatic and nonmetastatic thyroid tumors. TCRdb reprocessed the PCR reads via MiXCR. The data contain 25,000 to 30,000 clones, 15% to 20% of them singletons. Among the patients, none had received any treatment before thyroid surgery. The sequencing sample was made of blood. Receptors originate from a female donor with papillary thyroid cancer or a benign thyroid nodule (not recorded which). Some clones in this sample may be carry-over from other donors' samples.

The sample holds many counts of this clone. The chain uses TRBV5-1 and TRBJ2-2; TRBD2 might be the D (5 bases). Germline CDR1 and CDR2: SGHRS and YFSETQ. The length of the CDR3 is 13 residues. Trimming removed 1 base at V and 6 bases at J, with 7 bases between. CDR3 in DNA: TGCGCCAGCAGCTTGACGAGGGCCGGGGAGCTGTTTTTT. It translates to CASSLTRAGELFF.

J is TRBJ1-1 and V is TRBV7-2, with D possibly TRBD1 on 6 matching bases. The CDR3 contains 14 residues. CDR1 is SGHTA, CDR2 FQGNSA, per germline. V lost 4 bases and J lost 1, with 10 bases in between. The CDR3 spells CASSSGHSNTEAFF. The CDR3 DNA is TGTGCCAGCAGCTCGGGACATTCGAACACTGAAGCTTTCTTT.

This clone was detected only a few times. A much larger clonotype is one base distant, so this may be a read error. Other DNA sequences within the sample encode an identical CDR3. V and J are TRBV18 and TRBJ2-7, with D possibly called TRBD1 or TRBD2 (5 bases each). CDR1 KGHSH and CDR2 LQKENI come from the germline V gene. The CDR3 has 14 residues. CDR3 sequence: CASSPRGPPPEQYF. In DNA, the CDR3 is TGTGCCAGTTCACCACGGGGACCGCCGCCGGAGCAGTACTTC.

This chain uses TRBV15 with TRBJ2-7, with D perhaps assigned TRBD1 or TRBD2 (6 bases each). The CDR3 is 15 amino acids. CDR1 LNHNV and CDR2 YYDKDF come from the germline V gene (reference sequence). Deletions cut 0 bases from V and 4 bases from J, with 13 bases between. The CDR3 here is CATSRDPGAVYEQYF. CDR3 DNA sequence: TGTGCCACCAGCAGAGATCCGGGGGCCGTTTACGAGCAGTACTTC.

By share, this clone counts as medium-sized. The chain has TRBV28 and TRBJ2-7; TRBD2 agrees at 7 bases. Germline V gene data show CDR1 as MDHEN and CDR2 as SYDVKM. The CDR3 length is 15 residues. The V and J ends lost 1 base and 0 bases, in that order; junction bases with no gene match: 3. Here the CDR3 DNA reads TGTGCCAGCAGTTTATACGGGGGGAGCTCCTACGAGCAGTACTTC. As protein: CASSLYGGSSYEQYF.

A note on this clone: Relative to the germline gene, one junction end is altered; a read error may explain this. The chain carries TRBV6-2 or TRBV6-3 and TRBJ2-5; D tentatively fits TRBD1 or TRBD2 (5 bases each). Looked up from germline, CDR1 is MNHEY and CDR2 is SVGEGT. This CDR3 has 15 residues. The CDR3 loop reads CASSYSRDRQETQYF. The CDR3 DNA reads as TGTGCCAGCAGTTACTCAAGGGACCGCCAAGAGACACAGTACTTC.

In regard to this clone: One end of the junction is discordant with germline, which a read error may explain. This rearrangement joins TRBV6-2 or TRBV6-3 to TRBJ1-1; D ambiguous. This CDR3 contains 13 residues. Germline CDR1 reads MNHEY; CDR2 reads SVGEGT. The CDR3 protein is CASTYMRGTEAFF. CDR3 nucleotides: TGTGCCAGCACTTACATGAGAGGGACTGAAGCTTTCTTT.

This clone was observed at least ten times. A much more abundant neighbour one base away suggests this may be a read error. The chain couples TRBV6-5 to TRBJ2-3, with unresolved D. V lost 2 bases, J lost 4 bases, and 13 bases lay in between. Germline V CDR1 and CDR2: MNHEY, SVGAGI. The CDR3 contains 15 residues. The CDR3 DNA is TGTGCCAGCAGTTACGAGGTGTCGCAGCCAGATACGCAGTATTTT. Protein: CASSYEVSQPDTQYF.

With respect to this clone: This may be a read error, as it is one base from a much larger clone. The J gene is TRBJ2-7, the V gene TRBV5-6; no reliable D call. The germline CDR1 and CDR2 sequences are SGHDT and YYEEEE. The CDR3 contains 15 residues. Written as DNA, the CDR3 is TGTGCCAGCAGCTTGGCAGGTCGGATATCCTACGAGCGGTACTTC. Amino acids: CASSLAGRISYERYF. Together with reference TRBV5-6 and TRBJ2-7, the CDR3 gives the full variable domain: DAGVTQSPTHLIKTRGQQVTLRCSPKSGHDTVSWYQQALGQGPQFIFQYYEEEERQRGNFPDRFSGHQFPNYSSELNVNALLLGDSALYLCASSLAGRISYERYFGPGTRLTVT.

This clone was counted once. This rearrangement joins TRBV5-6 to TRBJ2-7, with 7 bases fitting TRBD1. V was pared by 2 bases and J by 5 bases, with 7 bases of the junction left unmatched. CDR3 length equals 14 residues. Germline assignment: CDR1 SGHDT and CDR2 YYEEEE. CDR3 in amino acids: CASSFTGVYNEQYF. The CDR3 DNA reads as TGTGCCAGCAGCTTTACAGGGGTGTACAACGAGCAGTACTTC.

This clone came up many times. The chain carries TRBV5-1 and TRBJ1-4; TRBD1 might be the D (5 bases). Trimming removed 0 bases from V and 2 bases from J, with 23 bases in between. CDR1 and CDR2 (germline): SGHRS, YFSETQ. The CDR3 has 20 amino acids. CDR3 sequence (DNA): TGCGCCAGCAGCTTGGACTATCCGGGACCGACCATGCCTACTAATGAAAAACTGTTTTTT. It specifies CASSLDYPGPTMPTNEKLFF.

The sample holds many counts of this clone. V usage is TRBV7-2 and J usage is TRBJ2-7; either TRBD1 or TRBD2 may supply D (5 bases each). The CDR3 covers 15 residues. Trimming removed 4 bases at V and 5 bases at J, with 18 bases between. Per the germline V gene, CDR1 is SGHTA and CDR2 is FQGNSA. CDR3 coding DNA: TGTGCCAGCAGCTGGGGGAAGGGGTTCGTCCACGAGCAGTACTTC. Protein sequence: CASSWGKGFVHEQYF. Using reference TRBV7-2 and TRBJ2-7 for the parts outside the CDR3, the full variable domain is GAGVSQSPSNKVTEKGKDVELRCDPISGHTALYWYRQSLGQGLEFLIYFQGNSAPDKSGLPSDRFSAERTGGSVSTLTIQRTQQEDSAVYLCASSWGKGFVHEQYFGPGTRLTVT.

The J gene is TRBJ2-6, the V gene TRBV7-9, with D unresolved. CDR1 and CDR2 from the germline V gene are SEHNR and FQNEAQ (reference sequence). Trimming took 5 bases from V and 0 from J, leaving 5 bases between them. This CDR3 has 14 amino acids. The CDR3 is CASSRDSGANVLTF. The DNA of the CDR3 is TGTGCCAGCAGCAGAGACTCTGGGGCCAACGTCCTGACTTTC.

This clone was seen a few times. J is TRBJ2-1 and V is TRBV12-3 or TRBV12-4, with D perhaps matching TRBD2 (5 bases). Trimming took off 5 bases at V and 2 bases at J, with 7 bases between the two ends. There are 13 residues in the CDR3. The CDR3 loop is CASSTGTYNEQFF. In nucleotides, the CDR3 is TGTGCCAGCAGTACCGGGACCTACAATGAGCAGTTCTTC.

Details on this clone: A much more abundant neighbour one base away suggests this may be a read error. Other nucleotide sequences in the sample specify the same CDR3. V gene TRBV4-1 combines with J gene TRBJ2-7; D is perhaps TRBD2 (7 bases). This CDR3 spans 14 amino acids. Germline CDR1 and CDR2: MGHRA and YSYEKL. This CDR3 is CASSQEGGYTLQYF. CDR3 in DNA: TGTGCCAGCAGCCAAGAGGGGGGGTATACGCTGCAGTACTTC.

In its sample, this clone was seen many times. This rearrangement joins TRBV20-1 to TRBJ2-5, with a possible D match to TRBD2 (6 bases). CDR1 is DFQATT and CDR2 is SNEGSKA in the germline V gene (reference sequence). V was cut by 5 bases and J by 2 bases, with 12 bases left in between. This CDR3 has 13 amino acids. CDR3 sequence reads: CSAGRDLQETQYF. CDR3 DNA: TGCAGTGCTGGCCGGGACTTACAAGAGACCCAGTACTTC.

This clone was counted many times. This rearrangement joins TRBV4-1 to TRBJ2-3; 11 nucleotides align to TRBD1. Germline CDR1 and CDR2: MGHRA and YSYEKL. There are 16 residues in the CDR3. Trimming took 5 bases from V and 3 from J; bases not matched to a gene: 7. This CDR3 is CASSRGQGARTDTQYF. DNA for the CDR3: TGCGCCAGCAGCAGAGGACAGGGGGCACGAACAGATACGCAGTATTTT.